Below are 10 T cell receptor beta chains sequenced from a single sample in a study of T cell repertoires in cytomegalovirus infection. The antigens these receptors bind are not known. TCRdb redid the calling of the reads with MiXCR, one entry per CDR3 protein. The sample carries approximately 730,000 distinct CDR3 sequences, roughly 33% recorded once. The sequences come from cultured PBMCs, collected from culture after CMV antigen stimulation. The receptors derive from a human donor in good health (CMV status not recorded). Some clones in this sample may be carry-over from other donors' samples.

CDR3 sequence reads: CASSLWTGSGQETQYF. As DNA, the CDR3 is TGTGCCAGCAGCCTGTGGACAGGGTCTGGTCAAGAGACCCAGTACTTC. The chain links TRBV7-9 to TRBJ2-5; 8 bases are shared with TRBD1. This CDR3 spans 16 amino acids. V lost 5 bases, J lost 2 bases, and 10 bases stayed unmatched. Germline V lookup: CDR1 SEHNR, CDR2 FQNEAQ (reference sequence).

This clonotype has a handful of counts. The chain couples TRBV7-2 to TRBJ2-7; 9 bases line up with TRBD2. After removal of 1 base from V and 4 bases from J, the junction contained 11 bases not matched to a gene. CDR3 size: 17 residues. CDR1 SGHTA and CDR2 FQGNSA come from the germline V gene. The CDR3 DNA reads TGTGCCAGCAGCTTAGTGGCTAGCGGGGCCAGTCGGTACGAGCAGTACTTC. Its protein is CASSLVASGASRYEQYF.

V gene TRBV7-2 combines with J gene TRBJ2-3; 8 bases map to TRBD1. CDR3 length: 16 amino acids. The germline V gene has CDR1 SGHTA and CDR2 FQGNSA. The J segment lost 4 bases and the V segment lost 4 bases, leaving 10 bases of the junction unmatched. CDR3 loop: CASSSGQGTSADTQYF. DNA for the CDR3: TGTGCCAGCAGCTCAGGACAGGGCACCTCAGCAGATACGCAGTATTTT.

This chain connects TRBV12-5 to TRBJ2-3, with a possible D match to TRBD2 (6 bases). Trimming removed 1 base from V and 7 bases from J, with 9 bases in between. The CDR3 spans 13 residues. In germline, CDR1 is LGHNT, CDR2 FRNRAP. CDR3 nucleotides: TGTGCTAGTGGTTTGGCGGGGGTGAATACGCAGTATTTT. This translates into CASGLAGVNTQYF. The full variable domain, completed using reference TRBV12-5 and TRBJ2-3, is DARVTQTPRHKVTEMGQEVTMRCQPILGHNTVFWYRQTMMQGLELLAYFRNRAPLDDSGMPKDRFSAEMPDATLATLKIQPSEPRDSAVYFCASGLAGVNTQYFGPGTRLTVL.

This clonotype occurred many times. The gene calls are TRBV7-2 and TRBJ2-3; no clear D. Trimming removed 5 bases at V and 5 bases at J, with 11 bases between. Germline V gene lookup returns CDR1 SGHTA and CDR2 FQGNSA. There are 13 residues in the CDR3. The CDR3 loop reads CASSQDAEDTQYF. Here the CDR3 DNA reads TGTGCCAGCAGCCAGGATGCGGAAGATACGCAGTATTTT. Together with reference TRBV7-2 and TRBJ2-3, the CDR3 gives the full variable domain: GAGVSQSPSNKVTEKGKDVELRCDPISGHTALYWYRQSLGQGLEFLIYFQGNSAPDKSGLPSDRFSAERTGGSVSTLTIQRTQQEDSAVYLCASSQDAEDTQYFGPGTRLTVL.

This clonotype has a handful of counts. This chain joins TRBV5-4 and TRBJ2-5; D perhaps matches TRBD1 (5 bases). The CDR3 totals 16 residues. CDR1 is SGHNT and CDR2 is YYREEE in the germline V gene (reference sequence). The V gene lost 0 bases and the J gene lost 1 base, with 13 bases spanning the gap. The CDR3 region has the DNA TGTGCCAGCAGCTTGGCTCCAAGACAGTTCCAAGAGACCCAGTACTTC. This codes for CASSLAPRQFQETQYF.

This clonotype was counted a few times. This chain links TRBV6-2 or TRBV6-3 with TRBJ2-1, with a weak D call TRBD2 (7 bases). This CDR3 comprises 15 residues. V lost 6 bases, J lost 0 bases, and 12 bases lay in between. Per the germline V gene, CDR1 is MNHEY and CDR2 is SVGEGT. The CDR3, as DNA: TGTGCCAGCAGGGGGCGGGGGCCCTCCTACAATGAGCAGTTCTTC. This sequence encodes CASRGRGPSYNEQFF.

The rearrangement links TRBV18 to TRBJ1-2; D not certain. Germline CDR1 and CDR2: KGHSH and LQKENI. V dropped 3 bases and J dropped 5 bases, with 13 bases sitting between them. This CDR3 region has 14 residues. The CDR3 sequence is CASSPEVVLYGYTF. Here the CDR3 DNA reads TGTGCCAGCTCACCCGAGGTAGTACTGTATGGCTACACCTTC.

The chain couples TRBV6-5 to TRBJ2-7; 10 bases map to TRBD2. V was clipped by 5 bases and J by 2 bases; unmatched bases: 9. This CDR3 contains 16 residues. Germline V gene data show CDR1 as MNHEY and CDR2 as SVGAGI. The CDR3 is CASSRLSAGGPYEQYF. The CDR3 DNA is TGTGCCAGCAGTCGATTATCAGCGGGAGGGCCCTACGAGCAGTACTTC.

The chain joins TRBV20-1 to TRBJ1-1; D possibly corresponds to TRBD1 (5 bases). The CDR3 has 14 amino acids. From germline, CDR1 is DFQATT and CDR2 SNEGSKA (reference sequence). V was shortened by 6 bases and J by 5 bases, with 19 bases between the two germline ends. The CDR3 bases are TGCAGTGCCGCCCAGTTAGGGGTCGGGACTGAAGCTTTCTTT. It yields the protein CSAAQLGVGTEAFF.